This is a list of T cell receptor beta chains from one sample in a study of T cell repertoires in aging, cancer and after chemotherapy. One entry per CDR3 protein results from TCRdb running MiXCR on the multiplex PCR reads. The sample comprises about 2,200 distinct CDR3 sequences, around 24% of which are singletons, and more than 30% rests with the top ten. Sequencing was done on a sample of blood. All receptors come from a human donor with a solid tumor. The CDR3 runs from the conserved cysteine through the conserved F or W. Rows may omit the clone size; those that give it use once, few, many or a size class.

v_gene: TRBV27
j_gene: TRBJ2-6
abundance: medium-sized
CDR3aa: CASSAGQGTGANVLTF

v_gene: TRBV19
j_gene: TRBJ1-2
abundance: medium-sized
CDR3aa: CASSTDGDYGYTF

v_gene: TRBV4-2
j_gene: TRBJ1-2
abundance: few
CDR3aa: CASSQQGSIGYTF

v_gene: TRBV29-1
j_gene: TRBJ1-5
abundance: large
CDR3aa: CRRQGHSNQPQHF

v_gene: TRBV6-1
j_gene: TRBJ1-5
abundance: -
CDR3aa: CASSRGFGEHQHF

v_gene: TRBV19
j_gene: TRBJ2-2
abundance: medium-sized
CDR3aa: CASSSLQGVGTGELFF

v_gene: TRBV11-1
j_gene: TRBJ1-3
abundance: -
CDR3aa: CASSLDGSGNTIYF

v_gene: TRBV5-1
j_gene: TRBJ1-4
abundance: few
CDR3aa: CASSLARQQNEKLFF

v_gene: TRBV7-9
j_gene: TRBJ2-1
abundance: -
CDR3aa: CAIGTSSYNEQFF

v_gene: TRBV20-1
j_gene: TRBJ2-3
abundance: few
CDR3aa: CSAERGGSDTQYF

v_gene: TRBV19
j_gene: TRBJ2-1
abundance: medium-sized
CDR3aa: CASSIARSSYNEQFF

v_gene: TRBV20-1
j_gene: TRBJ1-5
abundance: -
CDR3aa: CSASQAHSNQPQHF

v_gene: TRBV20-1
j_gene: TRBJ2-2
abundance: -
CDR3aa: CSAMSGGSTGELFF

v_gene: TRBV7-9
j_gene: TRBJ2-1
abundance: -
CDR3aa: CASSPSLAGGVGEQFF

v_gene: TRBV7-3
j_gene: TRBJ1-1
abundance: -
CDR3aa: CASSLNRNTEAFF

v_gene: TRBV9
j_gene: TRBJ2-1
abundance: -
CDR3aa: CASSVEVAGDYNEQFF

v_gene: TRBV12-3/TRBV12-4
j_gene: TRBJ1-5
abundance: medium-sized
CDR3aa: CASKYDRGRIHVPQHF

v_gene: TRBV29-1
j_gene: TRBJ1-1
abundance: medium-sized
CDR3aa: CSVGVGGTEAFF

v_gene: TRBV19
j_gene: TRBJ2-3
abundance: large
CDR3aa: CASSIGTDTQYF

v_gene: TRBV29-1
j_gene: TRBJ2-2
abundance: large
CDR3aa: CSVEVRAGELFF

v_gene: TRBV20-1
j_gene: TRBJ2-1
abundance: -
CDR3aa: CSARDWRTSGGHNEQFF

v_gene: TRBV5-6
j_gene: TRBJ1-3
abundance: -
CDR3aa: CASSLWGPGNTIYF

v_gene: TRBV29-1
j_gene: TRBJ2-1
abundance: -
CDR3aa: CSADRDRANNEQFF

v_gene: TRBV5-6
j_gene: TRBJ2-3
abundance: -
CDR3aa: CASSQELRTSGGVADTQYF

v_gene: TRBV5-4
j_gene: TRBJ2-5
abundance: -
CDR3aa: CASSFGTIQETQYF

v_gene: TRBV6-1
j_gene: TRBJ2-5
abundance: large
CDR3aa: CASSEPPGGGGGYQETQYF

v_gene: TRBV20-1
j_gene: TRBJ2-3
abundance: -
CDR3aa: CSATQELGAVTDTQYF

v_gene: TRBV12-3/TRBV12-4
j_gene: TRBJ2-7
abundance: medium-sized
CDR3aa: CASSLGQGNEQYF

v_gene: TRBV7-2
j_gene: TRBJ2-3
abundance: few
CDR3aa: CASSLVAGGPDTQYF

v_gene: TRBV4-2
j_gene: TRBJ2-7
abundance: few
CDR3aa: CASSYQTGTYEQYF

v_gene: TRBV27
j_gene: TRBJ2-3
abundance: once
CDR3aa: CASSLFPTSGGISDTQYF

v_gene: TRBV5-4
j_gene: TRBJ2-1
abundance: medium-sized
CDR3aa: CASSLPSGGANEQFF

v_gene: TRBV13
j_gene: TRBJ1-2
abundance: medium-sized
CDR3aa: CASSHNRGVRGYTF

v_gene: TRBV20-1
j_gene: TRBJ1-1
abundance: -
CDR3aa: CSAPRQGRNTEAFF

v_gene: TRBV27
j_gene: TRBJ2-7
abundance: medium-sized
CDR3aa: CASSSPTAFSNEQYF

v_gene: TRBV7-2
j_gene: TRBJ2-3
abundance: -
CDR3aa: CASSQDYGGPKADTQYF

v_gene: TRBV5-6
j_gene: TRBJ1-2
abundance: large
CDR3aa: CASSAGRFGGSGYTF

v_gene: TRBV6-2/TRBV6-3
j_gene: TRBJ1-3
abundance: medium-sized
CDR3aa: CASSGLDRMDHTIYF

v_gene: TRBV6-5
j_gene: TRBJ2-2
abundance: medium-sized
CDR3aa: CASSPSDRLLNTGELFF

v_gene: TRBV10-2
j_gene: TRBJ1-2
abundance: -
CDR3aa: CASSESPENYGYTF

v_gene: TRBV12-3/TRBV12-4
j_gene: TRBJ2-5
abundance: medium-sized
CDR3aa: CASSFNRAETQYF

v_gene: TRBV6-5
j_gene: TRBJ2-3
abundance: -
CDR3aa: CASSRQAITSSTDTQYF

v_gene: TRBV19
j_gene: TRBJ1-5
abundance: medium-sized
CDR3aa: CASSIAEGYYNQPQHF

v_gene: TRBV27
j_gene: TRBJ2-3
abundance: -
CDR3aa: CASSTRTSGGALLADTQYF

v_gene: TRBV19
j_gene: TRBJ1-2
abundance: -
CDR3aa: CASRLWTARREGYTF

v_gene: TRBV19
j_gene: TRBJ1-2
abundance: medium-sized
CDR3aa: CASTSDGVYGYTF

v_gene: TRBV4-1
j_gene: TRBJ1-3
abundance: -
CDR3aa: CASSQDGHIGGNTIYF

v_gene: TRBV5-1
j_gene: TRBJ1-6
abundance: few
CDR3aa: CASSLRGNRAGSPLHF

v_gene: TRBV27
j_gene: TRBJ1-2
abundance: -
CDR3aa: CASSLTAATRAYGYTF

v_gene: TRBV27
j_gene: TRBJ1-5
abundance: medium-sized
CDR3aa: CASRPLLDRNQPQHF

v_gene: TRBV12-3/TRBV12-4
j_gene: TRBJ2-5
abundance: medium-sized
CDR3aa: CASSPPVAHKNWETQYF

v_gene: TRBV30
j_gene: TRBJ1-2
abundance: medium-sized
CDR3aa: CAWSGYYGYTF